This T cell receptor (beta chain) was profiled in a study of blood T cell repertoires in COVID-19. The wider study: From T cells, B-cell-depleted T cells, or PBMCs came the material, which was cDNA or gDNA.

Data came from immunoSEQ multiplex PCR; TCRdb stores just in-frame clones and leaves some out. The data show over 300,000 clones, with roughly nine tenths seen just once and approximately 5.4% held by the top ten. V was pared by 8 bases and J by 4 bases, with 10 bases of the junction left unmatched. The CDR3 extends over 14 amino acids. The germline gives CDR1 LNHDA, CDR2 SQIVND (reference sequence). The sequenced sample consisted of PBMCs or T cells enriched from blood (not recorded which). The rearrangement uses TRBV19 and TRBJ1-2, with 7 bases identical to TRBD1. The receptor's source is a woman aged 25 to 39 who had recovered from COVID-19. For the CDR3, the DNA is TGTGCCAGTCATAGCCGGGGACAGTTCTATGGCTACACCTTC. Its protein is CASHSRGQFYGYTF.